This entry is about one T cell receptor beta chain. The antigen is undetermined. Clones were read by immunoSEQ multiplex PCR, and TCRdb kept only the in-frame ones, dropping some. The repertoire has approximately 16,000 clones, about three fifths of them found once; the top ten carry 11%. V dropped 0 bases and J dropped 6; count of bases not matched to a gene: 2. CDR3 size: 16 residues. From germline, CDR1 is LGHNA and CDR2 YSLEER. This specimen comes from a study of radiation and T cells in renal cell carcinoma. Treatment reported: treatment-naive control, cytoreductive nephrectomy. Control tumor donors were a few females and more than ten males, median age about 60 years. Study-level results: In nephrectomy-only tumors, top 100 clonotypes averaged around 40%, versus 54% irradiated.

This receptor was obtained from a man aged 50 or older with renal cell carcinoma. Sample: tumor tissue, taken from a patient whose treatment was nephrectomy without radiotherapy. V and J are TRBV4-3 and TRBJ2-2; 12 bases match TRBD2. The CDR3 region has the DNA TGCGCCAGCAGCCAAGATCCTAGCGGGGGGGCCGGGGAGCTGTTTTTT. Its translation: CASSQDPSGGAGELFF.